What follows describes a single TCR beta chain. Its antigen is unknown. This record belongs to a study of shared clonotypes between healthy human individuals. Whole-study results and caveats: Sharing across four donors was seen in around 5.1% of naive CD4 clonotypes.

In the authors' workflow: ImmunoSEQ only sent back junction sequences with no quality scores, so filtering was done differently. Method: immunoSEQ multiplex PCR; TCRdb's copy keeps in-frame clones and lacks some. From that table come the V and J calls and clone size; the DNA was used to work out D and trimming. Of around 2,000,000 clones listed, roughly 95% are singletons. Participating donors were healthy, HIV-negative adults free of recent acute infections or vaccinations. Splitting of CD4+ cells produced CD45RA+ naive and CD45RA-negative memory subsets. Germline V gene sequence: CDR1 SGHAT, CDR2 FQNNGV. The CDR3 contains 16 residues. Between the trimmed V and J ends, which lost 1 base and 0 bases, there was a span of 13 bases.

This rearrangement joins TRBV11-2 to TRBJ2-7; D perhaps matches TRBD1 (6 bases). The receptor was isolated from a man in his late teens or twenties in good health. Material: naive CD4+ T cells sorted from blood. The subset is: CD45RA+ positively selected. CDR3 nucleotide sequence: TGTGCCAGCAGCTTAGCTCTCGGGACAAGCTCCTACGAGCAGTACTTC. Its protein product is CASSLALGTSSYEQYF. Looking up the rest from reference TRBV11-2 and TRBJ2-7 gives the full variable domain: EAGVAQSPRYKIIEKRQSVAFWCNPISGHATLYWYQQILGQGPKLLIQFQNNGVVDDSQLPKDRFSAERLKGVDSTLKIQPAKLEDSAVYLCASSLALGTSSYEQYFGPGTRLTVT.